This TCR beta chain is drawn from a study of OX40 agonist ivuxolimab in advanced cancers. Study-wide background: Each patient was given ivuxolimab into a vein every 2 weeks, at 0.01 to 10 mg/kg. Patients in dose escalation had liver, melanoma, kidney or head and neck cancers. Study observations and caveats: Average numbers of expanded clones were greater in CD8+ T cells than in CD4+. Expanded peripheral T cell antigen specificity was not determined.

This clone was counted once. Its antigen is still unknown. In germline, CDR1 is MNHEY, CDR2 SVGAGI. The ends were cut back, 4 bases at V and 5 bases at J, with 15 bases in the middle. CDR3 length equals 14 residues. TCRdb's table, derived via immunoSEQ multiplex PCR, lists solely in-frame clones and lacks some. The sample includes tens of thousands of clones, 65% to 85% of them seen just once. The J gene is TRBJ2-7, the V gene TRBV6-5; D is perhaps TRBD1 (6 bases). The receptor was isolated from an adult with an advanced solid tumor such as melanoma, head and neck, liver or kidney cancer. The sample here was CD4+ or CD8+ T cells sorted from blood, taken in a trial of the OX40 agonist ivuxolimab. CDR3 bases: TGTGCCAGCAGTTCCATCGACAGGATAGACGAGCAGTACTTC. Protein sequence: CASSSIDRIDEQYF.